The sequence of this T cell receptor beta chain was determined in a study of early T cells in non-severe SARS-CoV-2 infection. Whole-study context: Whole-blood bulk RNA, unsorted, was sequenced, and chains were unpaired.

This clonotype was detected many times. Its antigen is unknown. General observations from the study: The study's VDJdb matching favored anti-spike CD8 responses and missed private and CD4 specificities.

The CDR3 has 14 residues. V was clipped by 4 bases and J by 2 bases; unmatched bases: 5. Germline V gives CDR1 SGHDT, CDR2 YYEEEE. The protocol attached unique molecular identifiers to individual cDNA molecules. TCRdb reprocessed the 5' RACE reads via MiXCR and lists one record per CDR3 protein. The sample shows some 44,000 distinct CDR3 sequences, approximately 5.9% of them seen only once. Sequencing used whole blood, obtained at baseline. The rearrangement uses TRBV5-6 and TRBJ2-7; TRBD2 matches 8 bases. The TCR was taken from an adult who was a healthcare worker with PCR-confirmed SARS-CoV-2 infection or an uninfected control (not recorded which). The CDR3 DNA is TGTGCCAGCAGCCTTACGGGACTAGCCTACGAGCAGTACTTC. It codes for CASSLTGLAYEQYF.